This entry features one T cell receptor beta chain sequence. Assay used: immunoSEQ multiplex PCR; TCRdb lists only in-frame clones, some missing. The table has more than 150,000 clones, around 93% seen once. This sample was included in a study of T cell responses to AZD1222 COVID-19 vaccine. Germline CDR1 is MNHEY and CDR2 is SMNVEV (reference sequence). The length of the CDR3 is 13 residues. Trimming took 6 bases from V and 10 from J; bases not matched to a gene: 7. Sequences were derived from peripheral blood, sampled on day 0 of AZD1222 vaccination. The V gene is TRBV27, the J gene TRBJ2-1; 9 nucleotides line up with TRBD2. The source of this sequence is an adult in good health. CDR3 DNA: TGTGCCAGCAGCCCTAGCGGGACATACGAGCAGTTCTTC. Its protein is CASSPSGTYEQFF.